This note documents a single T cell receptor (beta chain) sequence. The antigen is unknown. Trimming took off 5 bases at V and 5 bases at J, with 14 bases between the two ends. This CDR3 has 15 amino acids. Per germline, CDR1 SGHRS and CDR2 YFSETQ. The source of the sample is a study of neoadjuvant nivolumab and ipilimumab in lung cancer. Findings and limits, study-wide: Higher pretherapy blood TCR richness went with higher resected-tumor richness.

The table came from immunoSEQ multiplex PCR; TCRdb's copy has only in-frame clones and leaves some out. The table shows about 18,000 clones, with roughly three quarters occurring only once. Sequenced here: tumor tissue, sampled after neoadjuvant nivolumab, alone or with ipilimumab, at or shortly before surgery. The chain links TRBV5-1 to TRBJ1-6; the D gene is possibly TRBD1 (5 bases). This TCR came from an adult with non-small cell lung cancer. The CDR3 is CASRVRDGDNSPLHF. The CDR3, as DNA: TGCGCCAGCAGGGTGAGGGACGGCGATAATTCACCCCTCCACTTT.